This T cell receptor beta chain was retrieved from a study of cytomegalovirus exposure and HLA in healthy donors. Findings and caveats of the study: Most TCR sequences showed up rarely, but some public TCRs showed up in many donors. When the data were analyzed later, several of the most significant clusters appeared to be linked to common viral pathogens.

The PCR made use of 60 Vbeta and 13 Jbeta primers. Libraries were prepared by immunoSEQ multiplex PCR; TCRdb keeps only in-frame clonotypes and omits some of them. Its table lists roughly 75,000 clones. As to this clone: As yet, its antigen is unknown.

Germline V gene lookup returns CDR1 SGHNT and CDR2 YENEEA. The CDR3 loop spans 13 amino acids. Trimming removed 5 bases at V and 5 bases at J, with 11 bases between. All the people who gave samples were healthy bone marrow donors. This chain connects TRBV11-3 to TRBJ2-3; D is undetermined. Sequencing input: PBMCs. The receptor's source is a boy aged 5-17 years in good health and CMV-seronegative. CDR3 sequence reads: CASSPHSGDTQYF. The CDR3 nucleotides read TGTGCCAGCAGCCCGCATAGTGGAGATACGCAGTATTTT.